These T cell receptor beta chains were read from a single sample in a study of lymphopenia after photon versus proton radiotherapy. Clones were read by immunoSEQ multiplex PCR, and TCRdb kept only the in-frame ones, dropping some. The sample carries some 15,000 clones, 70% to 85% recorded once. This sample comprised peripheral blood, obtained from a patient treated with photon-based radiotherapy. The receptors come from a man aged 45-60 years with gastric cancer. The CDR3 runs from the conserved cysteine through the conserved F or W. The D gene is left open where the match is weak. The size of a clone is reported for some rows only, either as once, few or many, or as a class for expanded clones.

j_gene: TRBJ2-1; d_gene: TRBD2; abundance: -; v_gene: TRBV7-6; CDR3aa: CASSLVGGGADNEQFF; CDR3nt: TGTGCCAGCAGCTTAGTGGGCGGGGGGGCGGACAATGAGCAGTTCTTC
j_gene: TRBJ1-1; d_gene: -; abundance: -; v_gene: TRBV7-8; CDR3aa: CASSRQSMNTEAFF; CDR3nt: TGTGCCAGCAGCCGACAGAGCATGAACACTGAAGCTTTCTTT
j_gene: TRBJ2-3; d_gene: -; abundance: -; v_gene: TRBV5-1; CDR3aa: CASSLDAADTQYF; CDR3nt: TGCGCCAGCAGCTTGGATGCTGCAGATACGCAGTATTTT
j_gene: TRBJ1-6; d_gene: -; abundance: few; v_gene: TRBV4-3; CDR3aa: CASSQDGNSPLHF; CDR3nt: TGCGCCAGCAGCCAAGATGGGAATTCACCCCTCCACTTT
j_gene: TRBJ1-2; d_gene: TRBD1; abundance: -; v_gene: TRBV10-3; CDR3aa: CAIGPGTGGVGYTF; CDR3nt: TGTGCCATCGGACCCGGGACAGGGGGAGTAGGCTACACCTTC
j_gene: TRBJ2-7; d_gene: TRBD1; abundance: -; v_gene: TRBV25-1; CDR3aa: CASRTGGNSYEQYF; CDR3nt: TGTGCCAGCAGAACAGGGGGGAACTCCTACGAGCAGTACTTC
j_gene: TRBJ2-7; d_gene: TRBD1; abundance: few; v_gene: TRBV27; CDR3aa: CASSVGQYSYEQYF; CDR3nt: TGTGCCAGCAGTGTGGGACAGTACTCCTACGAGCAGTACTTC
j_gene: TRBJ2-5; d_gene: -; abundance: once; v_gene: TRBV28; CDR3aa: CASTASETQYF; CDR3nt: TGTGCCAGCACGGCCAGTGAGACCCAGTACTTC
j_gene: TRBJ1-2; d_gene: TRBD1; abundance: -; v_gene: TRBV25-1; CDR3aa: CARSRDRALGYTF; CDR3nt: TGTGCCAGAAGCAGGGACAGGGCTCTTGGCTACACCTTC
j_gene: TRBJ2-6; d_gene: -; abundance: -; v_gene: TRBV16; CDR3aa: CASSSRKALTKSGQRLTF; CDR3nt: TGTGCCAGCAGCTCGCGGAAGGCGTTAACAAAGTCGGGCCAACGTCTGACTTTC
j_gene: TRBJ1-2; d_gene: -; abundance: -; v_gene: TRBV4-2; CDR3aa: CASSQGADYGYTF; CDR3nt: TGTGCCAGCAGCCAAGGGGCAGACTATGGCTACACCTTC
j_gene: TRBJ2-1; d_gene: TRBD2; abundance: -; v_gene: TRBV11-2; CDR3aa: CASSSQPASGEYNEQFF; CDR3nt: TGTGCCAGCAGCTCCCAGCCCGCTAGCGGGGAGTACAATGAGCAGTTCTTC
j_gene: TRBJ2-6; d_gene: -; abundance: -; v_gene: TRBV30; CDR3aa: CAWEGGSGANVLTF; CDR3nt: TGTGCCTGGGAGGGGGGCTCTGGGGCCAACGTCCTGACTTTC
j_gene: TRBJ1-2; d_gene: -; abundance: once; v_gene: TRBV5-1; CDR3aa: CASSGNRDGANYGYTF; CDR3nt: TGCGCCAGCAGCGGGAACAGGGATGGAGCTAACTATGGCTACACCTTC
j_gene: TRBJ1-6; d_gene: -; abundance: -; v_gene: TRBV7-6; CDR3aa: CASSFRSSYNSPLHF; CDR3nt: TGTGCCAGCAGCTTTCGGAGCTCCTATAATTCACCCCTCCACTTT
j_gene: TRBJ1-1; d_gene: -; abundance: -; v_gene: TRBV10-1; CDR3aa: CASSDIGTANTEAFF; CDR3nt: TGCGCCAGCAGTGACATTGGGACGGCGAACACTGAAGCTTTCTTT
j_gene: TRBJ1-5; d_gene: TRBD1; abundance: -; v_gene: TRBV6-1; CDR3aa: CASSEDRGQGQPQHF; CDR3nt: TGTGCCAGCAGTGAGGACAGGGGGCAAGGGCAGCCCCAGCATTTT
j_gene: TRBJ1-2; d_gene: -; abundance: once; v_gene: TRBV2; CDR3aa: CASSESGGDYGYTF; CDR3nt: TGTGCCAGCAGTGAATCGGGGGGCGACTATGGCTACACCTTC
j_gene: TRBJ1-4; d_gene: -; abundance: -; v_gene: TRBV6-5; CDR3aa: CASSYAGLNEKLFF; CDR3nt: TGTGCCAGCAGTTACGCGGGGTTGAATGAAAAACTGTTTTTT
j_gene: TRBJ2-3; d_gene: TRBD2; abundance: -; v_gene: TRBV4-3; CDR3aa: CASSRGLAGGDTQYF; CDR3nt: TGCGCCAGCAGCCGGGGGCTAGCGGGGGGAGATACGCAGTATTTT
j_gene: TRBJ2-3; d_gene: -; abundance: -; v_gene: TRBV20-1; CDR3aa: CSATVSDTQYF; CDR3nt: TGCAGTGCTACCGTTTCTGATACGCAGTATTTT
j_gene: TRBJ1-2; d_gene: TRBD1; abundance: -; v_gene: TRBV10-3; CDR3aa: CAISSAIPGTGGGYTF; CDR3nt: TGTGCCATCAGTAGCGCCATTCCCGGGACAGGGGGGGGCTACACCTTC
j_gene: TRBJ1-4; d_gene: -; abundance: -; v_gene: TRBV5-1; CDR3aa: CASSLTPTNRELFF; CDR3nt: TGCGCCAGCAGCTTGACCCCAACGAACAGGGAACTGTTTTTT
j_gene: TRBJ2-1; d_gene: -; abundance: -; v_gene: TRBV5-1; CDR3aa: CASSLSGGFEQFF; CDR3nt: TGCGCCAGCAGCCTTTCGGGCGGCTTTGAGCAGTTCTTC
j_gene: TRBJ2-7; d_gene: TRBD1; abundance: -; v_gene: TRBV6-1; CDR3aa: CASSKETGWKTYEQYF; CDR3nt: TGTGCCAGCAGTAAAGAGACAGGGTGGAAGACCTACGAGCAGTACTTC
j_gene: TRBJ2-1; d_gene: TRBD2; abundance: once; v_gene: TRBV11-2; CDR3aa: CASSLLAGGRGSEQFF; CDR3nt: TGTGCCAGCAGCTTACTCGCGGGGGGCCGGGGTAGTGAGCAGTTCTTC
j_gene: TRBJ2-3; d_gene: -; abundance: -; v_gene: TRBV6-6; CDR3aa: CASESGAADTQYF; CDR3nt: TGTGCCAGCGAGTCGGGGGCGGCAGATACGCAGTATTTT
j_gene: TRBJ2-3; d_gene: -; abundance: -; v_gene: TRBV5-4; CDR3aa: CASSGEKVTDTQYF; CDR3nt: TGTGCCAGCTCAGGGGAAAAGGTCACAGATACGCAGTATTTT
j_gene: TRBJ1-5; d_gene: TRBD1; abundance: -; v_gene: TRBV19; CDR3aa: CASSIGQGDQPQHF; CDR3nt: TGTGCCAGTAGTATTGGGCAGGGGGATCAGCCCCAGCATTTT
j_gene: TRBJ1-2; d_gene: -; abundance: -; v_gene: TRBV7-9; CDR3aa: CASSLADGVGYGYTF; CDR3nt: TGTGCCAGCAGCTTAGCGGACGGAGTAGGGTATGGCTACACCTTC
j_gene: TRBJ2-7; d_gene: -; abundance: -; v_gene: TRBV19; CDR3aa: CASKGHYEQYF; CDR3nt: TGTGCCAGTAAAGGACACTACGAGCAGTACTTC
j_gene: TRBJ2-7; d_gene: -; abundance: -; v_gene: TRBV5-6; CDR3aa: CASSQGRSYEQYF; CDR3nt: TGTGCCAGCAGCCAGGGCAGATCCTACGAGCAGTACTTC
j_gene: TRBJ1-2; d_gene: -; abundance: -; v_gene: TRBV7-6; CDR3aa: CASSLSGDFGYTF; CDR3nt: TGTGCCAGCAGCTTGTCGGGAGACTTTGGCTACACCTTC
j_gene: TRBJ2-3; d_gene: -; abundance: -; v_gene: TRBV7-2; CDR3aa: CASSNRLLNTQYF; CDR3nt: TGTGCCAGCAGTAACAGGCTTTTGAATACGCAGTATTTT
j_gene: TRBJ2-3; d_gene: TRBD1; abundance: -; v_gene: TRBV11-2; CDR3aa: CASSLETDRGRRDTQYF; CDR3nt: TGTGCCAGCAGCTTAGAAACCGACAGGGGGAGGAGAGATACGCAGTATTTT
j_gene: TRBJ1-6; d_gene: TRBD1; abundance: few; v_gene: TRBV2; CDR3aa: CASRAQGSYNSPLHF; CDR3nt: TGTGCCAGCAGGGCACAGGGGTCTTATAATTCACCCCTCCACTTT
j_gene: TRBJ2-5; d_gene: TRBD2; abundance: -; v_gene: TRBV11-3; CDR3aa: CASSFGRAETQYF; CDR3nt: TGTGCCAGCAGCTTCGGGAGGGCGGAGACCCAGTACTTC